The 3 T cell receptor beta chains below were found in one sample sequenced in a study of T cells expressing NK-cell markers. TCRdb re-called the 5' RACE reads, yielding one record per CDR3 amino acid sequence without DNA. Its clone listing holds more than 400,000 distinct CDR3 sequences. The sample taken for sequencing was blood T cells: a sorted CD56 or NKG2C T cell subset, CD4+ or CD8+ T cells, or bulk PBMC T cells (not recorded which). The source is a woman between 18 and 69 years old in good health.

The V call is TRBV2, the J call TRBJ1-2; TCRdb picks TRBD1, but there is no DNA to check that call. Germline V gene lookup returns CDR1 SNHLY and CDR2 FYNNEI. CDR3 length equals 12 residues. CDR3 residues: CASSVGGYGYTF.

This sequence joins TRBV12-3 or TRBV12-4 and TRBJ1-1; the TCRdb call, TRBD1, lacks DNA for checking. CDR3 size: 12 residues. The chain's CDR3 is CASSSPGSEAFF.

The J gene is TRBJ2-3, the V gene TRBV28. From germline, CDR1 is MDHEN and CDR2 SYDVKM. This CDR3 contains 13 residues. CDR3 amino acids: CASSFTSGNTQYF.